This record covers a single T cell receptor beta chain. Its target is not known. Germline V CDR1 and CDR2: SGDLS, YYNGEE. The CDR3 is 14 residues long. Trimming took off 4 bases at V and 5 bases at J, with 12 bases between the two ends. The sample is drawn from a study of shared clonotypes between healthy human individuals. Sequenced by immunoSEQ multiplex PCR; TCRdb stores in-frame clones only, minus some. The sample carries some 1.1 million clones, 77% recorded once. Study findings and constraints: It was the non-shared clonotypes that had lower generation probabilities than clonotypes shared by all four donors.

The J gene is TRBJ2-2, the V gene TRBV9; a weak D match, TRBD2 (6 bases). The sample comprised memory CD4+ T cells from PBMCs. The subset denotes: CD45RA-negative fraction. This clonotype originated in a man aged 18-30 years in good health. Some clones in this sample may be carry-over from other donors' samples. CDR3 in DNA: TGTGCCAGCAGCCCCCGAAGCGGGACCGGGGAGCTGTTTTTT. It codes for CASSPRSGTGELFF.